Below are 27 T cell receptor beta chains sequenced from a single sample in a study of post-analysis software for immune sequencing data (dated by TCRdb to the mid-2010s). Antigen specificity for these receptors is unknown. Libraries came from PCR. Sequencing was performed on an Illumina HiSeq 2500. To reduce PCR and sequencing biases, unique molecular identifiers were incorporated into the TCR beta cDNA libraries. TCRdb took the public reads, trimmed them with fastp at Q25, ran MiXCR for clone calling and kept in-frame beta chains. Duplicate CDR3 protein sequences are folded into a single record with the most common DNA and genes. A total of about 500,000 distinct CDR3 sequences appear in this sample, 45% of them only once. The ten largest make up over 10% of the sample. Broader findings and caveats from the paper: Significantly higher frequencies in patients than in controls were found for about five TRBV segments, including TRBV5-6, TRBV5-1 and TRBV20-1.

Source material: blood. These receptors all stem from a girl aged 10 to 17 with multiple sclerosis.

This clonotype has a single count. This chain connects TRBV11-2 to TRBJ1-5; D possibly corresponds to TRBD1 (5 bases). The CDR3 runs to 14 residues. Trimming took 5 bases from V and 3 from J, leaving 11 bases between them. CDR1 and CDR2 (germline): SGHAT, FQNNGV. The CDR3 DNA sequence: TGTGCCAGCAGCAATACAGGATTCAATCAGCCCCAGCATTTT. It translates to CASSNTGFNQPQHF.

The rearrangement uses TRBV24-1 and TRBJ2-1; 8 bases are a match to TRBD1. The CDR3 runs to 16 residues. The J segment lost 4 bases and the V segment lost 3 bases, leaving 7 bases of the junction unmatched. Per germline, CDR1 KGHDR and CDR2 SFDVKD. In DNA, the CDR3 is TGTGCCACCAGTGATAGGGACAGGAACATATACAATGAGCAGTTCTTC. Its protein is CATSDRDRNIYNEQFF.

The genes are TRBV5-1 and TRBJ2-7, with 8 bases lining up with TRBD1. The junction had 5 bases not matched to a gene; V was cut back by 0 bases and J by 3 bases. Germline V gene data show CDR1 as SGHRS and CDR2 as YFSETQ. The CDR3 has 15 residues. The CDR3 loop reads CASSLVGQVNYEQYF. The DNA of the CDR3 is TGCGCCAGCAGCTTGGTGGGACAGGTTAACTACGAGCAGTACTTC.

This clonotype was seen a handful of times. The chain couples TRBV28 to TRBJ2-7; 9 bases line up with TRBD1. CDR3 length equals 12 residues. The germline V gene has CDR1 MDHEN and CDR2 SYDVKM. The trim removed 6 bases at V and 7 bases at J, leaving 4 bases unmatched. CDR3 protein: CASRTGGFEQYF. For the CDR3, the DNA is TGTGCCAGCAGGACAGGGGGATTTGAGCAGTACTTC.

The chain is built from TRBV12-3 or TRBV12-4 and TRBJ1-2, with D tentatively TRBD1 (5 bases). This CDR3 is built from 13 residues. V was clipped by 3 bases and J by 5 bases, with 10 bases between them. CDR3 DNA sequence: TGTGCCAGCAGTTTGGCAGGGAGGTATGGCTACACCTTC. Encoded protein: CASSLAGRYGYTF.

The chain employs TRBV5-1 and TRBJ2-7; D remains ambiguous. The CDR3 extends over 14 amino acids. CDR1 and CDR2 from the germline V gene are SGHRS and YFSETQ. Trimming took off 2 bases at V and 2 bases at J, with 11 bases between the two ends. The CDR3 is CASSFPDAPYEQYF. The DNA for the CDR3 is TGCGCCAGCAGCTTCCCGGACGCGCCCTACGAGCAGTACTTC.

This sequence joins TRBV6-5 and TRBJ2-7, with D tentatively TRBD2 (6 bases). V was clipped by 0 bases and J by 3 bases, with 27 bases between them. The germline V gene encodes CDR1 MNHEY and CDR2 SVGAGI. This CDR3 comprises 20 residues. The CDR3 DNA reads TGTGCCAGCAGTTACTCACCTTCACCTTCTTCCGGGACTGACCTCTACGAGCAGTACTTC. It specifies CASSYSPSPSSGTDLYEQYF.

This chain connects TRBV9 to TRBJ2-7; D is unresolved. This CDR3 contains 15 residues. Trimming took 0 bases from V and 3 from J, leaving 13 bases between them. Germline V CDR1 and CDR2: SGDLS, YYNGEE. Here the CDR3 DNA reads TGTGCCAGCAGCGTAGATCCAACAGTTCACTACGAGCAGTACTTC. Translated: CASSVDPTVHYEQYF.

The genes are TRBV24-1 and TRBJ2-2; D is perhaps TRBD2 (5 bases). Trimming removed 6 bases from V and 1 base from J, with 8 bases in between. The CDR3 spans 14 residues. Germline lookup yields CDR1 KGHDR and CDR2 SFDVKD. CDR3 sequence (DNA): TGTGCCACCAGTCCGACTATGAACACCGGGGAGCTGTTTTTT. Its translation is CATSPTMNTGELFF.

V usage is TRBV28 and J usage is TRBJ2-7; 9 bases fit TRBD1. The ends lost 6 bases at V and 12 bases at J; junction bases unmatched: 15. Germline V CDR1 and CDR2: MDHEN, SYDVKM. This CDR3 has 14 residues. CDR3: CASSPLGTGRVVYF. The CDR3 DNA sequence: TGTGCCAGCAGCCCTCTAGGGACAGGGCGAGTGGTGTACTTC.

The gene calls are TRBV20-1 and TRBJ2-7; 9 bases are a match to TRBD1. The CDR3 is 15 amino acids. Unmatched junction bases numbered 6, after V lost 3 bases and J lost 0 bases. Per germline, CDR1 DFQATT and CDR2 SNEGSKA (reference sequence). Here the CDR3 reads CSARRGTGSSYEQYF. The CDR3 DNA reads TGCAGTGCTAGGAGAGGGACAGGGAGCTCCTACGAGCAGTACTTC.

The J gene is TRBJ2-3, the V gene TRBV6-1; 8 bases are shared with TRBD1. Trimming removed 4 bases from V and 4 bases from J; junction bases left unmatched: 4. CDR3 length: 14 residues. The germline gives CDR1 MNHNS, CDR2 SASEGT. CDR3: CASSVTDRADTQYF. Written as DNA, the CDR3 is TGTGCCAGCAGTGTCACGGACAGGGCAGATACGCAGTATTTT.

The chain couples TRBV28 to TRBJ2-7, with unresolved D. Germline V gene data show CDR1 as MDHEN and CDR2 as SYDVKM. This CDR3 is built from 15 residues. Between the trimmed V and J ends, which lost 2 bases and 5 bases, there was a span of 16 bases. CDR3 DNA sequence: TGTGCCAGCAGTTTAAGACCCAGCCAAAGACACGAGCAGTACTTC. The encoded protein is CASSLRPSQRHEQYF.

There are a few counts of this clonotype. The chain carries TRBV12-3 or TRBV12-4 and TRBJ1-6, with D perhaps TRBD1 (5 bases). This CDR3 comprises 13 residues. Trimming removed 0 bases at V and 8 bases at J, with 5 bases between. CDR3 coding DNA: TGTGCCAGCAGTTTAGCAGGGGATTCACCCCTCCACTTT. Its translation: CASSLAGDSPLHF.

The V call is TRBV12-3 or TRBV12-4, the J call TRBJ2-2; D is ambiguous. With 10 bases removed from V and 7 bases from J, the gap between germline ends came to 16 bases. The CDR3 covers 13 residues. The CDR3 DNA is TGTGCCACCACAGTTTTATTCAACGGGGAGCTGTTTTTT. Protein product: CATTVLFNGELFF.

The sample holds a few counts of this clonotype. In DNA form, the CDR3 reads TGTGCCAGCAGCTTACAGAGCTACGAGCAGTACTTC. Amino acids: CASSLQSYEQYF. The chain uses TRBV7-9 and TRBJ2-7; D uncertain. The CDR3 is 12 residues long. Germline CDR1 SEHNR, CDR2 FQNEAQ (reference sequence). Trimming removed 2 bases at V and 3 bases at J, with 5 bases between.

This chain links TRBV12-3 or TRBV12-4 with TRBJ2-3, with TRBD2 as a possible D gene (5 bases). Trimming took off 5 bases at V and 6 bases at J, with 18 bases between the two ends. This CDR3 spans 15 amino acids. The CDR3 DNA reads TGTGCCAGCAGTGCCCGTGGGAGACGATCGGATACGCAGTATTTT. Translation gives CASSARGRRSDTQYF.

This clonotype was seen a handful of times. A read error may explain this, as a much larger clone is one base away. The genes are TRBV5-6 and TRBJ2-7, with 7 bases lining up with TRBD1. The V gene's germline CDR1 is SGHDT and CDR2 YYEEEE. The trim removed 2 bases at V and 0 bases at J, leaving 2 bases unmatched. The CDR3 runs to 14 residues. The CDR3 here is CASSFGTVSYEQYF. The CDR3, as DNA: TGTGCCAGCAGCTTTGGGACAGTCTCCTACGAGCAGTACTTC.

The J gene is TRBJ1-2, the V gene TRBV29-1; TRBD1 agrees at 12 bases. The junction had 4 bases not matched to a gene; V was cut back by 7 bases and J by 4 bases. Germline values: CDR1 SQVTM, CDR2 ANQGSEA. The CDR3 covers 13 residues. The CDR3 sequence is CSAEGQGAYGYTF. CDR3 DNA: TGCAGCGCAGAGGGACAGGGGGCCTATGGCTACACCTTC.

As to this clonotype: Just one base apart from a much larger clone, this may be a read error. DNA of the CDR3: TGTGCCTGCAGTTTAGGGGGGGCCGAGCAGTACTTC. The encoded protein is CACSLGGAEQYF. The rearrangement uses TRBV12-3 or TRBV12-4 and TRBJ2-4; weak D call: TRBD2 (7 bases). The J call is uncertain, as TRBJ2-7 better fits the DNA end. The length of the CDR3 is 12 residues.

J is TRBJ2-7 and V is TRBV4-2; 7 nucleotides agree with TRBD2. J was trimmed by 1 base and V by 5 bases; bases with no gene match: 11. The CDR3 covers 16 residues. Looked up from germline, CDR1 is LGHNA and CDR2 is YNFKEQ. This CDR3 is CASSGPKAGESYEQYF. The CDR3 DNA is TGTGCCAGCAGCGGGCCCAAGGCGGGAGAGTCCTACGAGCAGTACTTC.

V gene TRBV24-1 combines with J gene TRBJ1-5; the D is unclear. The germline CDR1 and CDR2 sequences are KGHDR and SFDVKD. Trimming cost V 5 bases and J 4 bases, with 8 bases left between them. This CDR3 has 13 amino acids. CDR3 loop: CATSVPENQPQHF. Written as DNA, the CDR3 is TGTGCCACCAGTGTCCCGGAAAATCAGCCCCAGCATTTT.

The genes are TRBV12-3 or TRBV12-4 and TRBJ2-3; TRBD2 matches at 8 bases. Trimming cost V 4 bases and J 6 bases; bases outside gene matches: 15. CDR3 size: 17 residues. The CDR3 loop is CASSSGVPDGRVDTQYF. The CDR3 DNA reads TGTGCCAGCAGTTCCGGGGTTCCGGACGGGAGGGTTGATACGCAGTATTTT.

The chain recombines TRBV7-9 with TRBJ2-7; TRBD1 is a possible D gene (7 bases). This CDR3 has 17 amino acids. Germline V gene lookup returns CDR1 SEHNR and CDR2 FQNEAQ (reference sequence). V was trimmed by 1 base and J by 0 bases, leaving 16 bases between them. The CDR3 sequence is CASSLVVPGGISYEQYF. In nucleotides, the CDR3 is TGTGCCAGCAGCTTAGTGGTTCCAGGGGGGATCTCCTACGAGCAGTACTTC. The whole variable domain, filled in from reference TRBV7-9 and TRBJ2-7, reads DTGVSQNPRHKITKRGQNVTFRCDPISEHNRLYWYRQTLGQGPEFLTYFQNEAQLEKSRLLSDRFSAERPKGSFSTLEIQRTEQGDSAMYLCASSLVVPGGISYEQYFGPGTRLTVT.

CDR3 sequence (DNA): TGTGCCAGCAGCTTAAGTAGCGGGAGGGGACAAGAGACCCAGTACTTC. It codes for CASSLSSGRGQETQYF. V and J are TRBV7-6 and TRBJ2-5, with TRBD2 matching over 11 bases. V trimming: 2 bases; J trimming: 2 bases; junction bases outside the gene matches: 4. CDR1 SGHVS and CDR2 FNYEAQ come from the germline V gene. The CDR3 has 16 amino acids.

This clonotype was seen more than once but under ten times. The CDR3: CSADYQPQHF. The CDR3 DNA reads TGCAGTGCTGATTATCAGCCCCAGCATTTT. The chain carries TRBV20-1 and TRBJ1-5; D unclear. V lost 5 bases, J lost 5 bases, and 4 bases lay in between. Germline lookup yields CDR1 DFQATT and CDR2 SNEGSKA (reference sequence). The CDR3 spans 10 residues.

CDR3 sequence reads: CASSPASSYNEQFF. In DNA, the CDR3 is TGCGCCAGCAGCCCTGCGAGCTCCTACAATGAGCAGTTCTTC. The chain uses TRBV4-1 and TRBJ2-1, with D unclear. Between the trimmed V and J ends, which lost 4 bases and 0 bases, there was a span of 7 bases. The CDR3 extends over 14 amino acids. The germline CDR1 and CDR2 sequences are MGHRA and YSYEKL.